These 23 T cell receptor beta chains came from one sample sequenced in a study of regulatory T cells in long-lasting Graves disease. Sequencing libraries for TCR beta were prepared with iRepertoire HTBI primers and Arm-PCR of CDR3 regions. TCRdb reprocessed the multiplex PCR reads with MiXCR, giving one entry per CDR3 protein. The table has more than 350,000 distinct CDR3 sequences, 21% seen once. Time point defined: persistent/refractory GD, antithyroid drugs over 5 years with positive TRAb. Preparation of the TCR library used RNA extracted from PBMCs. Specimen: peripheral blood mononuclear cells (PBMCs), collected when the disease was refractory, from a patient treated with antithyroid drugs. The receptors come from a female donor with Graves disease.

V is TRBV27 and J is TRBJ1-1, with 12 bases fitting TRBD1. Germline CDR1 MNHEY, CDR2 SMNVEV (reference sequence). The V gene end was trimmed by 6 bases and the J gene end by 4 bases; junction bases not matched to a gene: 15. This CDR3 contains 18 residues. The CDR3 nucleotides are TGTGCCAGCAGCCGCCTACCTAGGGACAGGGGGCGCGTCACTGAAGCTTTCTTT. Translation gives CASSRLPRDRGRVTEAFF.

At least ten counts were recorded for this clonotype. The chain recombines TRBV14 with TRBJ2-7; D may be TRBD2 (6 bases). Trimming pared 4 bases from V and 5 bases from J, leaving 9 bases between. There are 12 residues in the CDR3. CDR1 is SGHDN and CDR2 is FVKESK in the germline V gene. This CDR3 is CASSRRGDEQYF. Written as DNA, the CDR3 is TGTGCCAGCAGCCGTCGCGGGGACGAGCAGTACTTC.

Comment on this clonotype: This could be a read error, since a much larger clone is one nucleotide away. The chain is built from TRBV2 and TRBJ2-5; D is perhaps TRBD1 (5 bases). Germline loops: CDR1 SNHLY, CDR2 FYNNEI. This CDR3 contains 15 residues. The CDR3 coding sequence is TGTGTCAGCAATAGGTGGCAGGGCTCGATAGAGACCCAGTACTTC. It encodes CVSNRWQGSIETQYF.

Points on this clonotype: Just one base apart from a much larger clone, this may be a read error. V is TRBV6-1 and J is TRBJ1-1; D remains unclear. The ends were cut back, 5 bases at V and 3 bases at J, with 16 bases in the middle. The CDR3 contains 15 residues. Looked up from germline, CDR1 is MNHNS and CDR2 is SASEGT. CDR3 protein: CASSYVGALDTEAFF. CDR3 DNA: TGTGCCAGCAGTTACGTAGGCGCGCTGGACACTGAAGCTTTCTTT.

V is TRBV6-2 or TRBV6-3 and J is TRBJ2-1, with 8 bases identical to TRBD2. J was trimmed by 6 bases and V by 8 bases; bases with no gene match: 12. This CDR3 comprises 15 residues. Germline CDR1 is MNHEY and CDR2 is SVGEGT. The CDR3 loop reads CASGNSGKGGNEQFF. Here the CDR3 DNA reads TGTGCCAGCGGGAATAGCGGGAAAGGTGGCAATGAGCAGTTCTTC.

The chain has TRBV15 and TRBJ2-5; D is unresolved. Germline CDR1 and CDR2: LNHNV and YYDKDF (reference sequence). The CDR3 totals 12 residues. V dropped 6 bases and J dropped 3 bases, with 8 bases sitting between them. CDR3 protein: CATRSVKETQYF. CDR3 nucleotides: TGTGCCACCAGATCGGTGAAAGAGACCCAGTACTTC.

This clonotype was counted ten times or more. The chain links TRBV2 to TRBJ2-6, with TRBD1 matching over 12 bases. Germline CDR1 is SNHLY and CDR2 is FYNNEI. The CDR3 sequence is 18 residues long. The junction had 8 bases not matched to a gene; V was cut back by 4 bases and J by 4 bases. The CDR3 bases are TGTGCCAGCAGTGGGGGCGGGACAGGGGGCGCCGGGGCCAACGTCCTGACTTTC. Protein sequence: CASSGGGTGGAGANVLTF.

This clonotype has at least ten counts. This chain uses TRBV6-4 with TRBJ1-4, with a weak D call TRBD1 (6 bases). Germline CDR1 and CDR2: MRHNA and SNTAGT. V gave up 3 bases and J gave up 11 bases, with 19 bases separating them. There are 15 residues in the CDR3. The CDR3 coding sequence is TGTGCCAGCAGTGATTTGCAGGGGCTAATGAGGAAACTGTTTTTT. Protein: CASSDLQGLMRKLFF.

The genes are TRBV7-9 and TRBJ2-1, with 9 bases identical to TRBD1. Germline V lookup: CDR1 SEHNR, CDR2 FQNEAQ (reference sequence). V was clipped by 0 bases and J by 4 bases; unmatched bases: 1. The length of the CDR3 is 15 residues. CDR3 region: CASSLAQGAYNEQFF. The CDR3 coding sequence is TGTGCCAGCAGCTTAGCACAGGGGGCATACAATGAGCAGTTCTTC.

This clonotype has at least ten counts. V and J are TRBV28 and TRBJ2-2; D gene ambiguous. The CDR3 runs 14 residues. Trimming stripped 2 bases from V and 9 bases from J, with 13 bases between. Per germline, CDR1 MDHEN and CDR2 SYDVKM. The CDR3 coding sequence is TGTGCCAGCAGTTTAATGACAAGTCTTCGGGAGCTGTTTTTT. Its protein is CASSLMTSLRELFF.

This clonotype came up a few times. The rearrangement uses TRBV5-6 and TRBJ2-2, with D perhaps TRBD1 (6 bases). This CDR3 has 14 residues. Trimming removed 7 bases from V and 1 base from J, with 11 bases in between. Germline lookup yields CDR1 SGHDT and CDR2 YYEEEE. The CDR3 coding sequence is TGTGCCAGCGGGGACACCCAGAACACCGGGGAGCTGTTTTTT. The encoded protein is CASGDTQNTGELFF.

This clonotype was observed a handful of times. This chain uses TRBV5-1 with TRBJ2-7; 8 nucleotides align to TRBD1. The CDR3 has 17 amino acids. Germline V gene lookup returns CDR1 SGHRS and CDR2 YFSETQ. V gave up 0 bases and J gave up 0 bases; unmatched junction bases: 8. CDR3 residues: CASSLAPTGAFSYEQYF. The CDR3 nucleotides read TGCGCCAGCAGCTTGGCCCCGACAGGGGCCTTCTCCTACGAGCAGTACTTC.

V is TRBV5-6 and J is TRBJ1-2; no definite D call. With 2 bases removed from V and 4 bases from J, the gap between germline ends came to 9 bases. Per the germline V gene, CDR1 is SGHDT and CDR2 is YYEEEE. This CDR3 spans 13 amino acids. CDR3 sequence reads: CASSFQGSYGYTF. In DNA form, the CDR3 reads TGTGCCAGCAGCTTTCAAGGGTCCTATGGCTACACCTTC. Drawing the rest from reference TRBV5-6 and TRBJ1-2, the complete variable domain is DAGVTQSPTHLIKTRGQQVTLRCSPKSGHDTVSWYQQALGQGPQFIFQYYEEEERQRGNFPDRFSGHQFPNYSSELNVNALLLGDSALYLCASSFQGSYGYTFGSGTRLTVV.

CDR3 nucleotides: TGTGCCAGCAGCTTCGGACTGGGTAGTAGGAATAATTCACCCCTCCACTTT. Amino acid sequence: CASSFGLGSRNNSPLHF. This chain joins TRBV9 and TRBJ1-6; D call uncertain. This CDR3 comprises 17 residues. Germline loops: CDR1 SGDLS, CDR2 YYNGEE. V dropped 4 bases and J dropped 5 bases, with 19 bases sitting between them.

Many counts were recorded for this clonotype. The chain uses TRBV6-2 or TRBV6-3 and TRBJ2-7, with D uncertain. Germline CDR1 and CDR2: MNHEY and SVGEGT. The CDR3 has 16 amino acids. V gave up 5 bases and J gave up 4 bases, with 21 bases separating them. CDR3 sequence reads: CASSTIFMDPVYEQYF. CDR3 DNA: TGTGCCAGCAGTACCATCTTTATGGACCCCGTTTACGAGCAGTACTTC.

Details on this clonotype: A much bigger clone sits one base away, suggesting this may be a read error. The J gene is TRBJ1-2, the V gene TRBV10-3; TRBD1 agrees at 8 bases. There are 15 residues in the CDR3. CDR1 is ENHRY and CDR2 is SYGVKD in the germline V gene. CDR3 bases: TGTGCCATCAGGGAGGACAGGGCGAGCCCGGGCGGCTGCACCTTC. Protein: CAIREDRASPGGCTF.

CDR3 residues: CASTVTSGYTGELFF. The DNA of the CDR3 is TGCGCCAGCACGGTAACTAGCGGGTACACCGGGGAGCTGTTTTTT. This sequence joins TRBV5-1 and TRBJ2-2; TRBD2 matches at 9 bases. CDR3 length: 15 amino acids. Losses at the gene ends were 6 bases for V and 3 bases for J; bases not matched to a gene: 6. The germline V gene encodes CDR1 SGHRS and CDR2 YFSETQ.

The chain has TRBV4-1 and TRBJ2-7; 9 bases fit TRBD2. Germline V gene data show CDR1 as MGHRA and CDR2 as YSYEKL. The V and J ends lost 0 bases and 0 bases, in that order; junction bases with no gene match: 3. The CDR3 contains 16 residues. The CDR3 DNA reads TGCGCCAGCAGCCAAGAGGCTAGCGGGATCTCCTACGAGCAGTACTTC. Protein product: CASSQEASGISYEQYF.

The rearrangement links TRBV18 to TRBJ2-5, with D hard to call. Germline assignment: CDR1 KGHSH and CDR2 LQKENI. This CDR3 has 14 amino acids. V lost 5 bases to trimming and J lost 5 bases, with 15 bases between them. The CDR3 DNA follows: TGTGCCAGCTCAAGCTCTCAGTTGAGCGAGACCCAGTACTTC. It is translated as CASSSSQLSETQYF.

The chain employs TRBV5-1 and TRBJ2-1; D might be TRBD2 (6 bases). Trimming shortened V by 0 bases and J by 5 bases, and 9 bases separated the two germline ends. This CDR3 is 14 amino acids long. CDR1 is SGHRS, CDR2 YFSETQ, per germline. This CDR3 reads CASSLDGGNNEQFF. CDR3 coding DNA: TGCGCCAGCAGCTTGGATGGAGGGAACAATGAGCAGTTCTTC.

This clonotype was recorded many times. The V call is TRBV28, the J call TRBJ2-7, with 7 bases aligning to TRBD1. J gave up 2 bases and V 2 bases, and 9 bases lay outside the gene matches. CDR3 length equals 16 residues. The germline V gene encodes CDR1 MDHEN and CDR2 SYDVKM. The CDR3 region is CASSLGDRFSTYEQYF. The CDR3 DNA sequence: TGTGCCAGCAGTTTAGGGGACAGATTCTCAACCTACGAGCAGTACTTC.

This clonotype was observed at least ten times. CDR3 region: CASSFQGGDSYYYEQYF. The CDR3, as DNA: TGTGCCAGCAGTTTTCAAGGCGGGGACAGTTATTATTACGAGCAGTACTTC. The chain employs TRBV28 and TRBJ2-7, with a tentative D call TRBD1 (7 bases). This CDR3 comprises 17 residues. Trimming cost V 3 bases and J 4 bases, with 22 bases left between them. From germline, CDR1 is MDHEN and CDR2 SYDVKM. The complete variable domain, with remaining parts taken from reference TRBV28 and TRBJ2-7, reads DVKVTQSSRYLVKRTGEKVFLECVQDMDHENMFWYRQDPGLGLRLIYFSYDVKMKEKGDIPEGYSVSREKKERFSLILESASTNQTSMYLCASSFQGGDSYYYEQYFGPGTRLTVT.

This clonotype was seen repeatedly, ten times or more. Germline is not matched at one junction end, which may reflect a read error. The chain employs TRBV2 and TRBJ2-4; D unresolved. Germline CDR1 and CDR2: SNHLY and FYNNEI. The length of the CDR3 is 10 residues. The CDR3 DNA is TGTGCCAGCAGCTCTTTTAGATTGAGGTTC. Translating gives CASSSFRLRF.